Following are 15 T cell receptor beta chains from one sample sequenced in a study of graft-versus-host responses after intestinal transplantation. Their antigen targets remain unknown. TCRdb's table, derived via immunoSEQ multiplex PCR, lists solely in-frame clones and lacks some. The data hold approximately 49,000 clones, with around 92% observed a single time. Sample: unstimulated CD4+ T cells sorted from spleen or lymph node cells, taken before transplant. Receptor source: a human donor who was the organ donor for an intestinal transplant.

The rearrangement links TRBV2 to TRBJ1-1; D may be TRBD1 (5 bases). V was pared by 10 bases and J by 0 bases, with 9 bases between. The CDR3 extends over 12 amino acids. In germline, CDR1 is SNHLY, CDR2 FYNNEI. The CDR3 bases are TGTGCCATCAGACAGATGAACACTGAAGCTTTCTTT. Translated: CAIRQMNTEAFF.

The chain links TRBV2 to TRBJ2-6, with 7 bases that match TRBD2. The CDR3 is made up of 16 amino acids. Germline loops: CDR1 SNHLY, CDR2 FYNNEI. V was pared by 2 bases and J by 2 bases, with 3 bases of the junction left unmatched. CDR3 protein: CASSELGGTGANVLTF. Written as DNA, the CDR3 is TGTGCCAGCAGTGAATTGGGAGGGACTGGGGCCAACGTCCTGACTTTC.

The gene calls are TRBV29-1 and TRBJ2-7; 13 bases align to TRBD2. The CDR3 sequence is 14 residues long. The V gene end was trimmed by 7 bases and the J gene end by 2 bases; junction bases not matched to a gene: 5. Germline CDR1 SQVTM, CDR2 ANQGSEA. The CDR3 sequence: CSAGTSGAAYEQYF. CDR3 nucleotides: TGCAGCGCCGGGACTAGCGGGGCGGCCTACGAGCAGTACTTC.

The V gene is TRBV7-2, the J gene TRBJ2-7; the D gene is possibly TRBD2 (5 bases). CDR1 and CDR2 (germline): SGHTA, FQGNSA. Between the trimmed V and J ends, which lost 1 base and 1 base, there was a span of 14 bases. The CDR3 consists of 16 residues. The CDR3 DNA reads TGTGCCAGCAGCTTAGAAAGGATAGCGCTATCCTACGAGCAGTACTTC. It translates to CASSLERIALSYEQYF.

V is TRBV7-2 and J is TRBJ1-2, with D perhaps matching TRBD1 (5 bases). Germline lookup yields CDR1 SGHTA and CDR2 FQGNSA. The CDR3 has 12 residues. V was cut by 3 bases and J by 5 bases, with 7 bases left in between. CDR3 protein: CASSFRGYGYTF. For the CDR3, the DNA is TGTGCCAGCAGCTTTAGGGGTTATGGCTACACCTTC. Looking up the rest from reference TRBV7-2 and TRBJ1-2 gives the full variable domain: GAGVSQSPSNKVTEKGKDVELRCDPISGHTALYWYRQSLGQGLEFLIYFQGNSAPDKSGLPSDRFSAERTGGSVSTLTIQRTQQEDSAVYLCASSFRGYGYTFGSGTRLTVV.

This clone turned up a few times. This chain links TRBV6-5 with TRBJ1-2; 10 bases map to TRBD1. The junction had 5 bases not matched to a gene; V was cut back by 2 bases and J by 5 bases. The CDR3 spans 15 residues. Germline loops: CDR1 MNHEY, CDR2 SVGAGI. CDR3 sequence reads: CASSYDRGRRYGYTF. In nucleotides, the CDR3 is TGTGCCAGCAGTTACGACAGGGGGCGGAGGTATGGCTACACCTTC.

The chain is built from TRBV4-1 and TRBJ2-3; 9 nucleotides match TRBD2. The germline V gene encodes CDR1 MGHRA and CDR2 YSYEKL. CDR3 length: 18 amino acids. V shed 1 base and J 6 bases; nucleotides not matched to a gene: 14. CDR3 coding DNA: TGCGCCAGCAGCCAAGGCCCCGCTCGCGGGGGGGGCGGGGATACGCAGTATTTT. This gives the protein CASSQGPARGGGGDTQYF.

The V call is TRBV25-1, the J call TRBJ1-1, with 9 nucleotides matching TRBD1. Trimming took 8 bases from V and 4 from J; bases not matched to a gene: 5. Germline V gives CDR1 MGHDK, CDR2 SYGVNS. The CDR3 covers 13 residues. Here the CDR3 DNA reads TGTGCCAGCGGGGGACAGGGACGCACTGAAGCTTTCTTT. The encoded protein is CASGGQGRTEAFF. The variable domain in full, completed from reference TRBV25-1 and TRBJ1-1, reads EADIYQTPRYLVIGTGKKITLECSQTMGHDKMYWYQQDPGMELHLIHYSYGVNSTEKGDLSSESTVSRIRTEHFPLTLESARPSHTSQYLCASGGQGRTEAFFGQGTRLTVV.

In this sample, this clone turned up once. The chain recombines TRBV9 with TRBJ2-7, with 9 bases lining up with TRBD2. V lost 5 bases and J lost 0; bases outside the gene matches: 3. Per germline, CDR1 SGDLS and CDR2 YYNGEE. The CDR3 totals 14 residues. CDR3 protein: CASSLAGSSYEQYF. The CDR3 region has the DNA TGTGCCAGCAGTCTAGCGGGGAGCTCCTACGAGCAGTACTTC.

This chain uses TRBV28 with TRBJ2-1, with 8 bases aligning to TRBD2. The germline V gene encodes CDR1 MDHEN and CDR2 SYDVKM. V shed 8 bases, J shed 3 bases, and the junction held 9 bases outside the gene matches. The CDR3 covers 15 residues. The CDR3 sequence: CASRSGSRNYNEQFF. CDR3 DNA: TGTGCCAGCCGAAGCGGGAGTAGGAACTACAATGAGCAGTTCTTC.

The V gene is TRBV5-4, the J gene TRBJ2-1; D remains ambiguous. V lost 0 bases, J lost 0 bases, and 7 bases lay in between. CDR3 length equals 15 residues. CDR1 and CDR2 from the germline V gene are SGHNT and YYREEE (reference sequence). The CDR3 loop reads CASSLEDSSYNEQFF. The CDR3 region has the DNA TGTGCCAGCAGCTTGGAAGACTCCTCCTACAATGAGCAGTTCTTC.

The rearrangement links TRBV27 to TRBJ2-5; D call uncertain. V lost 4 bases and J 5 bases, leaving 17 bases between the germline ends. This CDR3 region has 15 residues. The germline CDR1 and CDR2 sequences are MNHEY and SMNVEV (reference sequence). The CDR3 protein is CASSSLLPVLETQYF. CDR3 sequence (DNA): TGTGCCAGCAGTTCCCTTCTTCCCGTTTTGGAGACCCAGTACTTC.

CDR3 nucleotide sequence: TGTGCCAGCACCGTACAACGGGACTCCAACTACGAGCAGTACTTC. This translates into CASTVQRDSNYEQYF. V is TRBV6-6 and J is TRBJ2-7, with a weak D call TRBD2 (6 bases). This CDR3 spans 15 amino acids. Germline lookup yields CDR1 MNHNY and CDR2 SVGAGI (reference sequence). Trimming removed 7 bases from V and 3 bases from J, with 19 bases in between.

The genes are TRBV6-5 and TRBJ2-5; TRBD2 is a possible D gene (6 bases). V shed 0 bases and J shed 5 bases, with 13 bases lying between them. Germline-derived CDR1 and CDR2 are MNHEY and SVGAGI. The CDR3 contains 15 residues. The CDR3 loop reads CASSYSGASGETQYF. The CDR3 DNA reads as TGTGCCAGCAGTTACTCCGGGGCGAGCGGGGAGACCCAGTACTTC.

The CDR3 here is CASSVSLSYNEQFF. DNA for the CDR3: TGTGCCAGTAGCGTCAGCCTCTCCTACAATGAGCAGTTCTTC. The chain has TRBV27 and TRBJ2-1; tentative D call: TRBD2 (5 bases). The germline CDR1 and CDR2 sequences are MNHEY and SMNVEV (reference sequence). V lost 9 bases and J 0 bases, leaving 12 bases between the germline ends. There are 14 residues in the CDR3.